This TCR beta chain was sequenced for a study of T cells in Graves' hyperthyroidism and ophthalmopathy. There are many counts of this clonotype. TCR beta CDR3 regions were amplified from RNA. Carried out on the TCR CDR3, a first-round RT-PCR used the HTBI primer set. In TCRdb, the multiplex PCR reads were re-called with MiXCR into one record per CDR3 protein. The repertoire holds roughly 380,000 distinct CDR3 sequences, with over 15% as singletons. The CDR3 contains 14 residues. Germline V CDR1 and CDR2: SGDLS, YYNGEE. Trimming pared 3 bases from V and 4 bases from J, leaving 14 bases between. The J gene is TRBJ2-7, the V gene TRBV9; possibly TRBD1 for D (6 bases). The sequencing sample was made of blood. This TCR came from a woman aged 18-29 years with Graves' hyperthyroidism. This chain's CDR3 is CASSDQGWSYEQYF. The CDR3 DNA reads TGTGCCAGCAGCGACCAGGGGTGGAGTTACGAGCAGTACTTC. Looking up the rest from reference TRBV9 and TRBJ2-7 gives the full variable domain: DSGVTQTPKHLITATGQRVTLRCSPRSGDLSVYWYQQSLDQGLQFLIQYYNGEERAKGNILERFSAQQFPDLHSELNLSSLELGDSALYFCASSDQGWSYEQYFGPGTRLTVT.